Following are 15 T cell receptor beta chains from one sample sequenced in a study of shared clonotypes between healthy human individuals. TCRdb keeps only in-frame clones here, not all; method: immunoSEQ multiplex PCR. This table holds around 530,000 clones, around 81% found once. Sequencing was done on a sample of PBMCs. The source is a woman between 35 and 50 years old in good health. Some clones in this sample may be carry-over from other donors' samples.

This chain links TRBV10-3 with TRBJ2-1; TRBD1 agrees at 8 bases. V lost 10 bases and J lost 8; bases outside the gene matches: 7. Germline assignment: CDR1 ENHRY and CDR2 SYGVKD. This CDR3 is built from 12 residues. CDR3 in amino acids: CATGQGVHEQFF. The CDR3, as DNA: TGTGCCACCGGACAGGGAGTACATGAGCAGTTCTTC.

The rearrangement uses TRBV10-3 and TRBJ2-2, with 11 positions matching TRBD2. CDR1 is ENHRY, CDR2 SYGVKD, per germline. The CDR3 covers 16 residues. V dropped 3 bases and J dropped 5; count of bases not matched to a gene: 5. CDR3 sequence (DNA): TGTGCCATCAGTGATCCTAGCGGGAGGACAACCGGGGAGCTGTTTTTT. Residues: CAISDPSGRTTGELFF.

The chain couples TRBV4-2 to TRBJ2-2; TRBD2 agrees at 12 bases. Germline values: CDR1 LGHNA, CDR2 YNFKEQ. Trimming at V came to 1 base and at J to 4 bases, leaving 4 bases not matched to a gene. The CDR3 totals 17 residues. The CDR3 sequence is CASSQGLAGAGTGELFF. DNA for the CDR3: TGTGCCAGCAGCCAAGGACTAGCGGGAGCTGGCACCGGGGAGCTGTTTTTT.

This clone was seen a handful of times. Given a far larger clone just one base away, this is likely a sequencing read error. In the same sample, other DNA sequences code for this CDR3. The V and J genes are TRBV19 and TRBJ1-5, with D tentatively TRBD1 (6 bases). The CDR3 covers 13 residues. Germline CDR1 reads LNHDA; CDR2 reads SQIVND (reference sequence). The CDR3 DNA is TGTGCCAGCACAGGACAGCGCAACCAGCCCCAGCATTTT. It is translated as CASTGQRNQPQHF. Together with reference TRBV19 and TRBJ1-5, the CDR3 gives the full variable domain: DGGITQSPKYLFRKEGQNVTLSCEQNLNHDAMYWYRQDPGQGLRLIYYSQIVNDFQKGDIAEGYSVSREKKESFPLTVTSAQKNPTAFYLCASTGQRNQPQHFGDGTRLSIL.

CDR3 loop: CATSRDRGRYEQYF. The CDR3 coding sequence is TGTGCCACCAGCAGAGACCGGGGCCGCTACGAGCAGTACTTC. The chain employs TRBV15 and TRBJ2-5; D may correspond to TRBD1 or TRBD2 (5 bases each). The last part of the DNA fits TRBJ2-7 better; the J call may be wrong. The CDR3 sequence is 14 residues long. Germline V CDR1 and CDR2: LNHNV, YYDKDF (reference sequence).

This chain links TRBV4-1 with TRBJ1-3; TRBD1 matches at 8 bases. The V and J ends lost 0 bases and 0 bases, in that order; junction bases with no gene match: 13. The CDR3 is made up of 20 amino acids. Germline lookup yields CDR1 MGHRA and CDR2 YSYEKL. The CDR3 nucleotides are TGCGCCAGCAGCCAAGATAGCGGACAGGGCATCCGCCACTCTGGAAACACCATATATTTT. Translation: CASSQDSGQGIRHSGNTIYF.

V and J are TRBV30 and TRBJ1-5, with 9 nucleotides matching TRBD1. With 3 bases clipped from V and 5 bases from J, the junction kept 2 bases outside the gene matches. The CDR3 has 13 amino acids. Germline V gene lookup returns CDR1 GTSNPN and CDR2 SVGIG (reference sequence). The CDR3 region has the DNA TGTGCCTGGAGACAGGGGGCAGATCAGCCCCAGCATTTT. Protein: CAWRQGADQPQHF.

The chain carries TRBV9 and TRBJ1-1; D is undetermined. From germline, CDR1 is SGDLS and CDR2 YYNGEE. CDR3 length: 9 amino acids. V shed 4 bases and J shed 12 bases, with 7 bases lying between them. CDR3 in amino acids: CASSFDSFF. CDR3 nucleotides: TGTGCCAGCAGCTTCGATTCTTTCTTT. Based on the CDR3 plus reference TRBV9 and TRBJ1-1, the full variable domain is DSGVTQTPKHLITATGQRVTLRCSPRSGDLSVYWYQQSLDQGLQFLIQYYNGEERAKGNILERFSAQQFPDLHSELNLSSLELGDSALYFCASSFDSFFGQGTRLTVV.

The chain combines TRBV14 with TRBJ1-3; 9 nucleotides match TRBD1. Germline CDR1 is SGHDN and CDR2 is FVKESK. CDR3 length: 14 amino acids. Trimming removed 4 bases from V and 4 bases from J; junction bases left unmatched: 2. This chain's CDR3 is CASSLGQGGNTIYF. In DNA, the CDR3 is TGTGCCAGCAGCCTGGGACAGGGCGGAAACACCATATATTTT. Based on the CDR3 plus reference TRBV14 and TRBJ1-3, the full variable domain is EAGVTQFPSHSVIEKGQTVTLRCDPISGHDNLYWYRRVMGKEIKFLLHFVKESKQDESGMPNNRFLAERTGGTYSTLKVQPAELEDSGVYFCASSLGQGGNTIYFGEGSWLTVV.

This clone turned up a few times. This sequence joins TRBV14 and TRBJ2-7; D is possibly TRBD1 or TRBD2 (7 bases each). The length of the CDR3 is 15 residues. The germline CDR1 and CDR2 sequences are SGHDN and FVKESK. V was clipped by 5 bases and J by 6 bases, with 20 bases between them. The CDR3 coding sequence is TGTGCCAGCAGCGCCAGACAGGGAGGGTGGGTCGAGCAGTACTTC. Translating it yields CASSARQGGWVEQYF.

The V and J genes are TRBV30 and TRBJ1-4; TRBD1 is a possible D gene (6 bases). V was pared by 2 bases and J by 7 bases, with 11 bases between. Germline lookup yields CDR1 GTSNPN and CDR2 SVGIG (reference sequence). The CDR3 extends over 13 amino acids. The CDR3 DNA sequence: TGTGCCTGGAGTCAACAGGGTGGTGAAAAACTGTTTTTT. Amino acid sequence: CAWSQQGGEKLFF.

This clone was seen repeatedly, ten times or more. The J gene is TRBJ2-7, the V gene TRBV27, with 10 bases fitting TRBD1. There are 15 residues in the CDR3. CDR1 is MNHEY, CDR2 SMNVEV, per germline (reference sequence). The trim removed 4 bases at V and 0 bases at J, leaving 3 bases unmatched. The CDR3 loop is CASSSGTGVSYEQYF. For the CDR3, the DNA is TGTGCCAGCAGTTCTGGGACAGGGGTCTCCTACGAGCAGTACTTC.

CDR3 amino acids: CAWSEAGGMDEQFF. Here the CDR3 DNA reads TGTGCCTGGAGTGAGGCGGGGGGGATGGATGAGCAGTTCTTC. The genes are TRBV30 and TRBJ2-1, with TRBD2 identical over 9 bases. This CDR3 comprises 14 residues. The V gene end was trimmed by 1 base and the J gene end by 8 bases; junction bases not matched to a gene: 6. Germline V gene lookup returns CDR1 GTSNPN and CDR2 SVGIG (reference sequence).

The J gene is TRBJ2-5, the V gene TRBV11-2; 8 bases align to TRBD2. Trimming removed 1 base from V and 9 bases from J; junction bases left unmatched: 7. This CDR3 is 14 amino acids long. Germline CDR1 reads SGHAT; CDR2 reads FQNNGV. The CDR3 nucleotides read TGTGCCAGCAGCTTAGTTGGCGGGAGGACTTCCCAGTACTTC. Translating it yields CASSLVGGRTSQYF.

The rearrangement links TRBV28 to TRBJ1-2; no firm D call. In germline, CDR1 is MDHEN, CDR2 SYDVKM. Trimming left V 6 bases short and J 8 bases short, with 19 bases between. CDR3 size: 14 residues. This CDR3 is CASRQGSEPWGYTF. Here the CDR3 DNA reads TGTGCCAGCAGGCAAGGGTCGGAACCGTGGGGCTACACCTTC.